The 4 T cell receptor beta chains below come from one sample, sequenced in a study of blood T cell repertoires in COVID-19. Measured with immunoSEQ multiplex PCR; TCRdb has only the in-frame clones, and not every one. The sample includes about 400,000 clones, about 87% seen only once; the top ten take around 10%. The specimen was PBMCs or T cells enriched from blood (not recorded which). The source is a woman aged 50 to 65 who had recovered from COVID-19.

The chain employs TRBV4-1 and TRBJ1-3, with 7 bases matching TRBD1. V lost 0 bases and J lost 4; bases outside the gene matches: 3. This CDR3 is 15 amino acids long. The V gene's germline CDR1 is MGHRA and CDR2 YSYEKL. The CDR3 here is CASSQEDREGNTIYF. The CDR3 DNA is TGCGCCAGCAGCCAAGAAGACAGGGAAGGAAACACCATATATTTT.

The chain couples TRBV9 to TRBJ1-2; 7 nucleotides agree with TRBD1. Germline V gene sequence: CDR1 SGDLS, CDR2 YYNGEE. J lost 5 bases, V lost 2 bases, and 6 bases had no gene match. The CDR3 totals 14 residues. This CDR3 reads CASSVGTVYYGYTF. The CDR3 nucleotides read TGTGCCAGCAGCGTCGGGACAGTTTATTATGGCTACACCTTC.

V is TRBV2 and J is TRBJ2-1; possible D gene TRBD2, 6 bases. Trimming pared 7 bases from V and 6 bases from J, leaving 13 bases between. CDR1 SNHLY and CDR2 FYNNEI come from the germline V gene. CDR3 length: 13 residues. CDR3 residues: CASTKLAANEQFF. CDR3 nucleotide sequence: TGTGCCAGCACTAAACTAGCAGCCAATGAGCAGTTCTTC. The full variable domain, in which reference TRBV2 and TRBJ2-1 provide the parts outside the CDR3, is EPEVTQTPSHQVTQMGQEVILRCVPISNHLYFYWYRQILGQKVEFLVSFYNNEISEKSEIFDDQFSVERPDGSNFTLKIRSTKLEDSAMYFCASTKLAANEQFFGPGTRLTVL.

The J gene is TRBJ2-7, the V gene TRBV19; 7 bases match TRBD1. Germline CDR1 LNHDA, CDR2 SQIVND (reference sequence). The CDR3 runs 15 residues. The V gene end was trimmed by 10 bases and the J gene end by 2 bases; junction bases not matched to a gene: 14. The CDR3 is CATFGPAGTAYEQYF. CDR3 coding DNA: TGTGCCACCTTCGGACCGGCCGGGACAGCCTACGAGCAGTACTTC. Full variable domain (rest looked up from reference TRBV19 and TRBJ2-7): DGGITQSPKYLFRKEGQNVTLSCEQNLNHDAMYWYRQDPGQGLRLIYYSQIVNDFQKGDIAEGYSVSREKKESFPLTVTSAQKNPTAFYLCATFGPAGTAYEQYFGPGTRLTVT.